The clone carrying this T cell receptor beta chain was recorded only once. The antigen is not known. Extracted from the samples, RNA was reverse transcribed into cDNA to serve as the sequencing template. Sequenced by immunoSEQ multiplex PCR; TCRdb stores in-frame clones only, minus some. There are about 140,000 clones in the sample; 62% occur only once, and around 34% lies in the top ten. This sample is drawn from a study of CD8+ T cells in alopecia areata. Findings and limits, study-wide: Normal scalp showed lower clonality than lesional scalp, especially alopecia totalis/universalis.

The CDR3 covers 13 residues. V was trimmed by 0 bases and J by 6 bases, leaving 12 bases between them. Germline CDR1 reads SQVTM; CDR2 reads ANQGSEA. The rearrangement joins TRBV29-1 to TRBJ2-7, with a possible D match to TRBD2 (6 bases). The sequenced material came from CD8+ T cells sorted from blood. The clonotype originates from a human donor in good health. As DNA, the CDR3 is TGCAGCGTTGAAGAATTCGCGGGGCCCGAGCAGTACTTC. Amino acid sequence: CSVEEFAGPEQYF.